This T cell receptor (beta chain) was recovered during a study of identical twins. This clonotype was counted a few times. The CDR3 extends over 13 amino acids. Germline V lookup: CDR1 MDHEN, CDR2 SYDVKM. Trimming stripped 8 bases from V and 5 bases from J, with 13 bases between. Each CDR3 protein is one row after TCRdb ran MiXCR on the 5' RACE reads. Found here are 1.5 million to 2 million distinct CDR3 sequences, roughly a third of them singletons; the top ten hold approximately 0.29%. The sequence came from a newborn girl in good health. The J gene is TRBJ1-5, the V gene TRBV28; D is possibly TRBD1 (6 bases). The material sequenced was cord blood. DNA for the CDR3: TGTGCCAGCCGGGACAACTCACATCAGCCCCAGCATTTT. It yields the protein CASRDNSHQPQHF. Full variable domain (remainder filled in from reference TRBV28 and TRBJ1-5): DVKVTQSSRYLVKRTGEKVFLECVQDMDHENMFWYRQDPGLGLRLIYFSYDVKMKEKGDIPEGYSVSREKKERFSLILESASTNQTSMYLCASRDNSHQPQHFGDGTRLSIL.